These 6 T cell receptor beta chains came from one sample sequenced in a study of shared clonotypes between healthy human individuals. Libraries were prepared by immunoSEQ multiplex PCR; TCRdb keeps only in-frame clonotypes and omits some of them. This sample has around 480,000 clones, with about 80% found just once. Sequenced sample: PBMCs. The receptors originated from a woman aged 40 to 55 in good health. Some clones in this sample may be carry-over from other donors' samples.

The CDR3 is CASSPLPGGLDTQYF. DNA of the CDR3: TGTGCCAGCTCACCACTGCCGGGAGGGTTAGATACGCAGTATTTT. The rearrangement joins TRBV18 to TRBJ2-3; 8 bases align to TRBD2. J was trimmed by 5 bases and V by 1 base; bases with no gene match: 5. The CDR3 spans 15 residues. Germline V gene sequence: CDR1 KGHSH, CDR2 LQKENI. Full variable domain (rest looked up from reference TRBV18 and TRBJ2-3): NAGVMQNPRHLVRRRGQEARLRCSPMKGHSHVYWYRQLPEEGLKFMVYLQKENIIDESGMPKERFSAEFPKEGPSILRIQQVVRGDSAAYFCASSPLPGGLDTQYFGPGTRLTVL.

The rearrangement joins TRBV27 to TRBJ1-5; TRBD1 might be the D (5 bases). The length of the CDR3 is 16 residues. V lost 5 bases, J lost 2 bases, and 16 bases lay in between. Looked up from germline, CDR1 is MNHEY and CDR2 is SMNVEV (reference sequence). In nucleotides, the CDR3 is TGTGCCAGCAGTGCGGGAAGGGGATGGGGCAATCAGCCCCAGCATTTT. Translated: CASSAGRGWGNQPQHF.

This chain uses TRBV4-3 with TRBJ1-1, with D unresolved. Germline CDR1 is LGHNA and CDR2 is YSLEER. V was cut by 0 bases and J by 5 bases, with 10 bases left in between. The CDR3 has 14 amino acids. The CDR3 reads CASSQDSRSTEAFF. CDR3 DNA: TGCGCCAGCAGCCAAGATAGTAGGAGTACTGAAGCTTTCTTT.

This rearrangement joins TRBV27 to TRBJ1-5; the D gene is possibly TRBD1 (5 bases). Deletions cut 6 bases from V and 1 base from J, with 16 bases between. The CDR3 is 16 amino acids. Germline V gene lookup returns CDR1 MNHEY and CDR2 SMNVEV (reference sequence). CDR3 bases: TGTGCCAGCAGACACGGGCAGGGTGGGAGCAATCAGCCCCAGCATTTT. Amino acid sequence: CASRHGQGGSNQPQHF.

CDR3 residues: CAAIRDVGEAFF. CDR3 DNA: TGTGCCGCAATCAGGGACGTCGGTGAAGCTTTCTTT. V usage is TRBV6-1 and J usage is TRBJ1-1, with D perhaps TRBD1 (5 bases). The germline V gene has CDR1 MNHNS and CDR2 SASEGT. This CDR3 is built from 12 residues. V gave up 11 bases and J gave up 7 bases, with 17 bases separating them.

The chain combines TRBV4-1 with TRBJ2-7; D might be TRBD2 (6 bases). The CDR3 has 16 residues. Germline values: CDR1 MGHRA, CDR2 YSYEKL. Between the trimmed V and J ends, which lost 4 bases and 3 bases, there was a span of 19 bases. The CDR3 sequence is CASSRSTAGQGYEQYF. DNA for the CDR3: TGCGCCAGCAGCCGCTCAACTGCGGGGCAGGGCTACGAGCAGTACTTC.